The clone carrying this T cell receptor beta chain was picked up one time. No antigen is known for it. The record originates from a study of the immune and genomic landscape of osteosarcoma. Overall study context: Most patients were poor-risk; just over 65% had died.

The CDR3 is made up of 19 amino acids. Per germline, CDR1 SGHRS and CDR2 YFSETQ. The V and J ends lost 3 bases and 0 bases, in that order; junction bases with no gene match: 16. Sequenced by immunoSEQ multiplex PCR; TCRdb stores in-frame clones only, minus some. The sample contains over 200 clones, about 80% of which appear only once. General study points: Immune-hot C3 tumors showed higher but still low clonality than cold C1. Four or five cases had a single hyperexpanded clone dominating the repertoire, all with fewer than 100 T-cell clonotypes. No matched normal tissue; external skin and blood data served as benchmarks.

Sequencing used metastatic tumor tissue from the scapula. The source of this sequence is a girl aged 5 to 17 with osteosarcoma. The V gene is TRBV5-1, the J gene TRBJ2-3, with TRBD2 matching over 7 bases. In nucleotides, the CDR3 is TGCGCCAGCAGCTCCCCAAGGGCCCCTAGCGGATATAGCACAGATACGCAGTATTTT. Its translation is CASSSPRAPSGYSTDTQYF.